The rows below give T cell receptor beta chains drawn from one sample of a study of regulatory T cells in long-lasting Graves disease. TCRdb ran MiXCR on the multiplex PCR reads and lists one entry per CDR3 protein. The sample lists 360,000 or so distinct CDR3 sequences, under 20% seen once, with 20% to 25% in the top ten. The same sample was also used in a study of T cells in Graves' hyperthyroidism and ophthalmopathy.

Sequencing was performed on peripheral blood mononuclear cells (PBMCs), taken at new diagnosis, from a patient treated with antithyroid drugs. Receptors were obtained from a woman aged 18-30 years with Graves disease. The CDR3 runs from the conserved cysteine through the conserved F or W.

v_gene	j_gene	CDR3aa
TRBV27	TRBJ1-3	CASSRGVSGNAIYF
TRBV19	TRBJ1-2	CASSIAGSYGYTF
TRBV20-1	TRBJ2-5	CSARDQSSGGGETQYF
TRBV20-1	TRBJ2-5	CSARTGGSADQYF
TRBV27	TRBJ1-5	CASKQGRQPQHF
TRBV11-2	TRBJ2-3	CASSLDGRSTDTQYF
TRBV6-2/TRBV6-3	TRBJ2-7	CASSSQREDYEQYF
TRBV2	TRBJ1-2	CASSEAIRIGGYTF
TRBV4-1	TRBJ1-1	CASSQKDRARPEAFF
TRBV7-6	TRBJ2-7	CASSLEGWSEQYF
TRBV5-1	TRBJ2-2	CASSLEFALNTGELFF
TRBV11-3	TRBJ2-1	CASSLGSGAYNEQFF
TRBV2	TRBJ1-4	CASSSRGANEKLFF
TRBV20-1	TRBJ2-3	CSAMPISTDTQYF
TRBV29-1	TRBJ2-1	CSLEDRENEQFF
TRBV3-1	TRBJ1-2	CASSQDPSYGYTF
TRBV7-8	TRBJ2-1	CASSSKRGVGAGYNEQFF
TRBV5-1	TRBJ2-7	CASSTDGTYEQYF
TRBV7-8	TRBJ1-6	CASSSTVGNSPLHF
TRBV27	TRBJ2-1	CASSTLDNEQFF
TRBV5-1	TRBJ2-5	CASSFPGGEETQYF
TRBV6-1	TRBJ2-7	CASSTLAGVVYEQYF
TRBV20-1	TRBJ2-3	CSARGSAGADTQYF
TRBV29-1	TRBJ1-2	CSSPDIASGGYTF
TRBV10-3	TRBJ2-1	CAISESRDSYNEQFF
TRBV12-3/TRBV12-4	TRBJ1-4	CASSLVRGATNEKLFF
TRBV6-1	TRBJ1-1	CASSPPGTGITEAFF
TRBV16	TRBJ1-2	CASSRHRAEEGYTF
TRBV28	TRBJ1-3	CASSFHRGGSGNTIYF
TRBV6-1	TRBJ1-5	CASTGPSSNQPQHF
TRBV6-1	TRBJ1-6	CASSFRAGQVNSPLHF
TRBV10-3	TRBJ1-6	CAISGDRGSPLHF
TRBV3-1	TRBJ2-3	CASSQLGRGVGTDTQYF